This T cell receptor beta chain was sequenced during a study of regulatory T cells in long-lasting Graves disease. Regarding time point: newly diagnosed GD, antithyroid drugs for less than 3 months. Extracted PBMC RNA gave rise to the TCR library. With 5 bases clipped from V and 4 bases from J, the junction kept 7 bases outside the gene matches. The germline V gene has CDR1 SEHNR and CDR2 FQNEAQ (reference sequence). This CDR3 is 14 amino acids long. Combining iRepertoire HTBI primers with Arm-PCR of CDR3 regions, the authors built TCR beta libraries. Each CDR3 protein gets one entry after TCRdb re-called the multiplex PCR reads with MiXCR. Here the sample spans 600,000 to 650,000 distinct CDR3 sequences, approximately 15% being singletons. This sample also appeared in a second study, on T cells in Graves' hyperthyroidism and ophthalmopathy.

The starting material was peripheral blood mononuclear cells (PBMCs), obtained at new diagnosis, from a patient treated with antithyroid drugs. The TCR was taken from a woman in her twenties or thirties with Graves disease. V usage is TRBV7-9 and J usage is TRBJ2-5, with 7 bases lining up with TRBD1. This CDR3 is CASSPQGSRETQYF. CDR3 DNA sequence: TGTGCCAGCAGCCCACAGGGGTCCCGAGAGACCCAGTACTTC.